This TCR beta chain derives from a study of blood T cell repertoires in COVID-19. J was trimmed by 8 bases and V by 4 bases; bases with no gene match: 6. Per germline, CDR1 SQVTM and CDR2 ANQGSEA. The CDR3 runs 12 residues. TCRdb's table, derived via immunoSEQ multiplex PCR, lists solely in-frame clones and lacks some. The repertoire consists of over 400,000 clones, with 70% to 90% occurring once and the leading ten covering 1.4%. This TCR was recovered from a woman in her 30s with active or convalescent COVID-19. The chain employs TRBV29-1 and TRBJ1-2; 8 nucleotides align to TRBD1. Sequenced: peripheral blood. Written as DNA, the CDR3 is TGCAGCGTTGTTGACAGACAGGGGGGCTACACCTTC. It yields the protein CSVVDRQGGYTF.